One and the same sample provided the 12 T cell receptor beta chains below, sequenced in a study of cytomegalovirus exposure and HLA in healthy donors (dated by TCRdb to the late 2010s). Receptor amplification or capture employed the immunoSEQ multiplex PCR assay. A mixture of 60 forward primers for TCR Vbeta segments and 13 reverse primers for TCR Jbeta segments was used in the multiplex PCR. Here the immuneACCESS table is served through TCRdb, limited to in-frame sequences with V and J called. Missing clones are a known gap in these copies; in checked studies unresolved V genes cover under half, and the rest lacks a known reason. The sample contains fewer than 250,000 clones, roughly four fifths of them found a single time. The ten most abundant clones make up 3.1% of the sample. Material for sequencing was PBMCs. The receptors derive from a woman aged 25 to 39 in good health and CMV-seropositive.

This clone was observed a handful of times. V gene TRBV23-1 combines with J gene TRBJ2-7; D remains unclear. TRBV23-1 is an ORF for which the function is uncertain. The V end lost 0 bases, the J end lost 3 bases, and 9 bases lay between the germline ends. The CDR3 totals 14 residues. CDR3 region: CASSQSTAYYEQYF. The CDR3 bases are TGCGCCAGCAGTCAATCAACCGCCTACTACGAGCAGTACTTC.

This chain connects TRBV7-6 to TRBJ1-3; 7 positions match TRBD1. V lost 2 bases, J lost 1 base, and 8 bases stayed unmatched. CDR3 length: 17 residues. Germline CDR1 is SGHVS and CDR2 is FNYEAQ. The CDR3: CASSLPGGVQSGNTIYF. CDR3 nucleotides: TGTGCCAGCAGCTTACCAGGGGGAGTGCAGTCTGGAAACACCATATATTTT.

The chain has TRBV5-4 and TRBJ1-1; 7 bases match TRBD1. The V gene end was trimmed by 7 bases and the J gene end by 0 bases; junction bases not matched to a gene: 3. The CDR3 length is 13 residues. Per germline, CDR1 SGHNT and CDR2 YYREEE (reference sequence). Here the CDR3 reads CASQGGMNTEAFF. The DNA of the CDR3 is TGTGCCAGCCAGGGGGGCATGAACACTGAAGCTTTCTTT.

This clone was found a few times. Other DNA sequences in this sample translate to the same CDR3. The V gene is TRBV6-5, the J gene TRBJ1-1; TRBD1 matches 8 bases. The CDR3 runs 14 residues. The V segment lost 2 bases and the J segment 1 base; nucleotides outside the gene matches: 0. CDR1 and CDR2 (germline): MNHEY, SVGAGI. Here the CDR3 reads CASSYDRGNTEAFF. The CDR3 bases are TGTGCCAGCAGTTACGACAGGGGGAACACTGAAGCTTTCTTT.

This rearrangement joins TRBV6-1 to TRBJ1-5, with D perhaps TRBD1 (6 bases). Germline values: CDR1 MNHNS, CDR2 SASEGT. The CDR3 has 14 amino acids. The ends were cut back, 4 bases at V and 7 bases at J, with 14 bases in the middle. The CDR3 region has the DNA TGTGCCAGCAGTGGAGGACAGAATATACAGCCCCAGCATTTT. Translating it yields CASSGGQNIQPQHF.

This clone was seen once. The V and J genes are TRBV25-1 and TRBJ2-5, with D perhaps matching TRBD2 (6 bases). The CDR3 extends over 16 amino acids. The V end lost 1 base, the J end lost 2 bases, and 14 bases lay between the germline ends. Germline V gene sequence: CDR1 MGHDK, CDR2 SYGVNS. CDR3: CASSESLGSGQETQYF. The DNA for the CDR3 is TGTGCCAGCAGTGAATCCCTGGGTAGCGGACAAGAGACCCAGTACTTC.

This chain uses TRBV27 with TRBJ2-7; 8 positions agree with TRBD2. After removal of 0 bases from V and 3 bases from J, the junction contained 13 bases not matched to a gene. Looked up from germline, CDR1 is MNHEY and CDR2 is SMNVEV (reference sequence). The CDR3 is 18 residues long. The CDR3 reads CASSLSQPTGTRLYEQYF. Written as DNA, the CDR3 is TGTGCCAGCAGTTTATCCCAGCCCACCGGGACTAGACTCTACGAGCAGTACTTC.

The chain is built from TRBV5-1 and TRBJ2-3, with 11 bases fitting TRBD2. Looked up from germline, CDR1 is SGHRS and CDR2 is YFSETQ. The trim removed 0 bases at V and 0 bases at J, leaving 6 bases unmatched. This CDR3 comprises 18 residues. CDR3: CASSLGGTSGASTDTQYF. In nucleotides, the CDR3 is TGCGCCAGCAGCTTGGGTGGGACTAGCGGCGCTAGCACAGATACGCAGTATTTT.

This clone was observed once. This rearrangement joins TRBV4-1 to TRBJ2-1, with D perhaps TRBD1 (6 bases). Trimming pared 4 bases from V and 1 base from J, leaving 11 bases between. The germline CDR1 and CDR2 sequences are MGHRA and YSYEKL. This CDR3 has 15 amino acids. CDR3 sequence: CASSLAGTSYNEQFF. The CDR3 coding sequence is TGCGCCAGCAGCCTTGCCGGGACATCCTACAATGAGCAGTTCTTC.

This clone was seen just once. V and J are TRBV19 and TRBJ1-1; D call uncertain. With 0 bases removed from V and 5 bases from J, the gap between germline ends came to 13 bases. Germline V gives CDR1 LNHDA, CDR2 SQIVND (reference sequence). The CDR3 has 15 residues. This CDR3 is CASSIDPGKGTEAFF. The CDR3 region has the DNA TGTGCCAGTAGTATAGATCCGGGGAAGGGAACTGAAGCTTTCTTT.

The V and J genes are TRBV7-9 and TRBJ1-2; D gene ambiguous. Between the trimmed V and J ends, which lost 5 bases and 8 bases, there was a span of 21 bases. Germline V CDR1 and CDR2: SEHNR, FQNEAQ (reference sequence). CDR3 length: 15 amino acids. The CDR3 loop reads CASSPSGAEGFGYTF. The DNA of the CDR3 is TGTGCCAGCAGCCCGAGCGGAGCAGAAGGGTTCGGCTACACCTTC.

The gene calls are TRBV2 and TRBJ1-4; possibly TRBD1 for D (6 bases). This CDR3 is 14 amino acids long. V was trimmed by 9 bases and J by 4 bases, leaving 15 bases between them. The V gene's germline CDR1 is SNHLY and CDR2 FYNNEI. The CDR3 DNA reads as TGTGCCAGTGAACCTACGGACAGTAATGAAAAACTGTTTTTT. Protein sequence: CASEPTDSNEKLFF.